This T cell receptor beta chain was recovered during a study of cytomegalovirus exposure and HLA in healthy donors. Points from the study as a whole: TCR beta sequences reportedly predicted most subjects' HLA-A and HLA-B alleles accurately. TCR beta V segments were, for the most part, productive about 87% or about 30% of the time in an earlier analysis. Accounts indicate the classifier identified cytomegalovirus status with strong specificity and sensitivity.

As regards this clone: The antigen remains unidentified.

The V gene's germline CDR1 is SNHLY and CDR2 FYNNEI. The CDR3 totals 19 residues. Losses at the gene ends were 3 bases for V and 0 bases for J; bases not matched to a gene: 11. 60 Vbeta and 13 Jbeta primers were used in PCR. How the authors handled the data: Among the unique TCR beta chains that a later analysis counted, about 85 million in all, some 10 million were shared. Measured with immunoSEQ multiplex PCR; TCRdb has only the in-frame clones, and not every one. That table furnishes V, J and clone size, whereas the DNA furnished D and trimming. Among approximately 210,000 clones listed, more than 85% were seen once.

This receptor was identified in a woman under 30 in good health and CMV-seronegative. The sample taken for sequencing was PBMCs. This sequence joins TRBV2 and TRBJ2-1; 10 nucleotides align to TRBD2. Written as DNA, the CDR3 is TGTGCCAGCAGTGATGATCTAGCGGGGGCCCCGAGCTCCTACAATGAGCAGTTCTTC. Translation gives CASSDDLAGAPSSYNEQFF.